This T cell receptor beta chain was recorded in a study of graft-versus-host responses after intestinal transplantation. Study at large: All recipients were given anti-thymocyte globulin induction, and tacrolimus and steroids were then administered for 3 to 4 years.

A remark on this clone: The antigen is undetermined.

The CDR3 sequence is 18 residues long. The V end lost 5 bases, the J end lost 8 bases, and 25 bases lay between the germline ends. Per germline, CDR1 SNHLY and CDR2 FYNNEI. Assay used: immunoSEQ multiplex PCR; TCRdb lists only in-frame clones, some missing. This sample has about 96,000 clones, with roughly 90% found just once. The sequence derives from a human donor who received an intestinal transplant. The chain links TRBV2 to TRBJ1-6, with D uncertain. The input for sequencing was unstimulated CD4+ T cells sorted from spleen or lymph node cells, taken before intestinal transplant. The CDR3 DNA reads TGTGCCAGCAGTTATATTCCCACCATCCGGGAACAACATTCACCCCTCCACTTT. It encodes CASSYIPTIREQHSPLHF.